This paragraph reports one T cell receptor (beta chain). It was with random hexamers that roughly 0.5 to 1 ug RNA was reverse transcribed. immunoSEQ multiplex PCR amplified TCR beta CDR3 across 54 Vbeta, 13 Jbeta. TCRdb analysed the immunoSEQ multiplex PCR reads with MiXCR anew, one entry per CDR3 protein. The profile shows roughly 200,000 distinct CDR3 sequences, around 95% of them singletons. The sample is drawn from a study of CD8 T cells in Susac syndrome. CD8+ and CD4+ T cells from blood underwent TCR beta sequencing. Treatment-naive patients with stable or active relapsing-remitting disease served as multiple sclerosis controls. Negative isolation yielded the CD8+ and CD4+ T cells, while FACS enriched the TEMRA cells. The sequenced material came from CD4+ T cells from PBMCs. The clonotype comes from a human donor with multiple sclerosis.

The CDR3 loop is CSASHPQGYNEQFF. The CDR3 DNA reads TGCAGTGCTAGTCACCCCCAGGGATACAATGAGCAGTTCTTC. J is TRBJ2-1 and V is TRBV20-1, with D perhaps TRBD1 (5 bases). The CDR3 covers 14 residues. Deletions cut 3 bases from V and 4 bases from J, with 13 bases between. In germline, CDR1 is DFQATT, CDR2 SNEGSKA (reference sequence).